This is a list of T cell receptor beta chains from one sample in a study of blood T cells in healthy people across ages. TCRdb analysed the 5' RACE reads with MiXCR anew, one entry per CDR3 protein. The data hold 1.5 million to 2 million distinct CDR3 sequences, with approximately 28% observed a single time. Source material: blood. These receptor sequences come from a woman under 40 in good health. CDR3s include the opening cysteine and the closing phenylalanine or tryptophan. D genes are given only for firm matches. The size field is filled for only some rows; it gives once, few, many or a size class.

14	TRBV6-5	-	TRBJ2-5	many	TGTGCCAGCAGTTACTCGGTGTCAGGAGAGACCCAGTACTTC	CASSYSVSGETQYF
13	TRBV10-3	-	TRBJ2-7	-	TGTGCCATCAGACCCCCATGGAGGCACGAGCAGTACTTC	CAIRPPWRHEQYF
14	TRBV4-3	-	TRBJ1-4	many	TGCGCCAGCAGCCAAGATTCCACGGAGGAAAAACTGTTTTTT	CASSQDSTEEKLFF
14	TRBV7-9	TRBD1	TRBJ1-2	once	TGTGCCAGCAGCTTCCCAGGGGGTCGTGGTGGCTACACCTTC	CASSFPGGRGGYTF
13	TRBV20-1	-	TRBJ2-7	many	TGCAGTGCTAGATCCCAGGCAACCTACGAGCAGTACTTC	CSARSQATYEQYF
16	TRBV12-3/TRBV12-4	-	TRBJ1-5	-	TGTGCCTCTCAAGGCCAGGGCGTATATAGCAATCAGCCCCAGCATTTT	CASQGQGVYSNQPQHF
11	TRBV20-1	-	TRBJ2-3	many	TGCAGTGGGGGTAGCACAGATACGCAGTATTTT	CSGGSTDTQYF
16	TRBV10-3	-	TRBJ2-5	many	TGTGCCATCAGTGAGACAATCCGGGACTTCGCGGAGACCCAGTACTTC	CAISETIRDFAETQYF
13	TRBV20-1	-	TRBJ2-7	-	TGCAGTGCTAGAGCGGGACCCGGGTTTGTCCAGTACTTC	CSARAGPGFVQYF
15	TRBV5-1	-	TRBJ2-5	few	TGCGCCAGCAGCTTCCAACGACAGAACCAAGAGACCCAGTACTTC	CASSFQRQNQETQYF
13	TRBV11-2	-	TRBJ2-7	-	TGTGCCAGCAGCTTTGATCGCATACGGGAGCAGTACTTC	CASSFDRIREQYF
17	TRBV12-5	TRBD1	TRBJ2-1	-	TGTGCTAGTGGTTTGGTACAGGGGGCGGGACCCTACAATGAGCAGTTCTTC	CASGLVQGAGPYNEQFF
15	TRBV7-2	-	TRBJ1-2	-	TGTGCCAGCAGCTCCAACCGGGCAACCCCCTACGGCTACACCTTC	CASSSNRATPYGYTF
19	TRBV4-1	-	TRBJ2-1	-	TGCGCCAGCAGCCGCTACGGGACAGGAGCGGGGGACTCCTACAATGAGCAGTTCTTC	CASSRYGTGAGDSYNEQFF
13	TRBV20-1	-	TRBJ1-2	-	TGCAGTGCCCCTTCGGACAGTAACTATGGCTACACCTTC	CSAPSDSNYGYTF
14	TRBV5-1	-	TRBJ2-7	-	TGCGCCAGCAACCGACGGACAGGGAGGGTCGAGCAGTACTTC	CASNRRTGRVEQYF
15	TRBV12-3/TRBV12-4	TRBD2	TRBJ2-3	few	TGTGCCAGCAGTTTAGCTAGCGGGAGGACTAATACGCAGTATTTT	CASSLASGRTNTQYF
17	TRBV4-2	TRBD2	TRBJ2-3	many	TGTGCCAGCAGCCAAGAGTATCTAGCGGGGGAGACAGATACGCAGTATTTT	CASSQEYLAGETDTQYF
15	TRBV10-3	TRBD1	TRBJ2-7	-	TGTGCCATCAGCGGAGGACAGGCGGCCAACCACGAGCAGTACTTC	CAISGGQAANHEQYF
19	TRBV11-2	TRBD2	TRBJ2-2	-	TGTGCCAGCAGACTGGTGGCACTAGCGGGAGCCACGAACACCGGGGAGCTGTTTTTT	CASRLVALAGATNTGELFF
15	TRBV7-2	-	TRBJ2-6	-	TGTGCCAGCAAGGACCAAAGCTCTGGGGCCAACGTCCTGACTTTC	CASKDQSSGANVLTF
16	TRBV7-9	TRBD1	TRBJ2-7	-	TGTGCCAGCAGCGCGACATCGGGACAGGGGACCTACGAGCAGTACTTC	CASSATSGQGTYEQYF
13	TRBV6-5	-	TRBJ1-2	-	TGTGCCAGCAGTTACGCAAGGGCCGGCGGCTACACCTTC	CASSYARAGGYTF
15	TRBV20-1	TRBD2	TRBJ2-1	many	TGCAGTGCTAGAGAGTGGCTAGCGGGAGGCAATGAGCAGTTCTTC	CSAREWLAGGNEQFF
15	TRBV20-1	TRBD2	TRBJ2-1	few	TGCAGTGCTGGTGACATGACTAGCGGGAGAGAGACCCAGTTCTTC	CSAGDMTSGRETQFF